Following are 11 T cell receptor beta chains from one sample sequenced in a study of blood T cell repertoires in COVID-19. Libraries were prepared by immunoSEQ multiplex PCR; TCRdb keeps only in-frame clonotypes and omits some of them. The table records about 400,000 clones, about 89% of them present only once. Material for sequencing was peripheral blood. Receptor source: a woman in her twenties or thirties with acute or convalescent COVID-19.

V usage is TRBV10-1 and J usage is TRBJ1-5; 7 nucleotides align to TRBD1. The CDR3 contains 16 residues. V was pared by 8 bases and J by 6 bases, with 16 bases of the junction left unmatched. The V gene's germline CDR1 is WNHNN and CDR2 SYGVQD (reference sequence). Here the CDR3 reads CASPLERGRWGQPQHF. The CDR3 DNA is TGCGCCAGCCCCTTGGAGAGGGGGCGATGGGGTCAGCCCCAGCATTTT.

The chain joins TRBV2 to TRBJ2-1; 16 nucleotides align to TRBD2. Per the germline V gene, CDR1 is SNHLY and CDR2 is FYNNEI. The trim removed 8 bases at V and 9 bases at J, leaving 4 bases unmatched. The length of the CDR3 is 14 residues. CDR3 in DNA: TGTGCCAGCGGGACTAGCGGGGGGGCCACTGAGCAGTTCTTC. Translated, it gives CASGTSGGATEQFF. Full variable domain (rest looked up from reference TRBV2 and TRBJ2-1): EPEVTQTPSHQVTQMGQEVILRCVPISNHLYFYWYRQILGQKVEFLVSFYNNEISEKSEIFDDQFSVERPDGSNFTLKIRSTKLEDSAMYFCASGTSGGATEQFFGPGTRLTVL.

V usage is TRBV14 and J usage is TRBJ2-3, with D tentatively TRBD1 (6 bases). Germline CDR1 is SGHDN and CDR2 is FVKESK. V shed 6 bases and J shed 4 bases, with 11 bases lying between them. This CDR3 is built from 13 residues. This chain's CDR3 is CASRGAHADTQYF. The CDR3, as DNA: TGTGCCAGCAGGGGGGCCCACGCAGATACGCAGTATTTT.

The rearrangement uses TRBV30 and TRBJ2-7, with D possibly being TRBD1 (6 bases). This CDR3 has 11 amino acids. The V end lost 4 bases, the J end lost 5 bases, and 9 bases lay between the germline ends. Germline V lookup: CDR1 GTSNPN, CDR2 SVGIG (reference sequence). CDR3 sequence (DNA): TGTGCCTGGACAGGGGTCCACGAGCAGTACTTC. This translates into CAWTGVHEQYF.

The J gene is TRBJ2-1, the V gene TRBV3-1 (or the pseudogene TRBV3-2), with TRBD2 matching 13 bases. V was pared by 2 bases and J by 8 bases, with 9 bases of the junction left unmatched. CDR3 length: 17 residues. The germline V gene has CDR1 LGHDT and CDR2 YNNKEL (reference sequence). The CDR3 DNA is TGTGCCAGCAGCCAACGGGTGGGACTAGCGGGGTTCGATGAGCAGTTCTTC. This encodes CASSQRVGLAGFDEQFF.

V is TRBV28 and J is TRBJ2-2; 8 bases are a match to TRBD2. Germline V CDR1 and CDR2: MDHEN, SYDVKM. Trimming at V came to 6 bases and at J to 1 base, leaving 4 bases not matched to a gene. The CDR3 is 15 residues long. The CDR3 loop reads CASRVSGVNTGELFF. For the CDR3, the DNA is TGTGCCAGCAGAGTTAGCGGGGTGAACACCGGGGAGCTGTTTTTT.

V gene TRBV9 combines with J gene TRBJ2-1; possible D gene TRBD1, 5 bases. V gave up 4 bases and J gave up 6 bases, with 14 bases separating them. The CDR3 contains 14 residues. CDR1 and CDR2 from the germline V gene are SGDLS and YYNGEE. The CDR3 region is CASSPADTLNEQFF. Here the CDR3 DNA reads TGTGCCAGCAGCCCGGCGGACACCCTCAATGAGCAGTTCTTC.

The chain links TRBV25-1 to TRBJ1-5; 12 bases are shared with TRBD1. CDR1 is MGHDK, CDR2 SYGVNS, per germline. This CDR3 has 17 amino acids. V lost 6 bases and J lost 0; bases outside the gene matches: 6. The CDR3 DNA follows: TGTGCCAGCAGCACCGGGACAGGGGGCTTTAGCAATCAGCCCCAGCATTTT. Translating it yields CASSTGTGGFSNQPQHF.

The chain couples TRBV11-2 to TRBJ2-3, with 7 bases that match TRBD2. Per germline, CDR1 SGHAT and CDR2 FQNNGV. The CDR3 is made up of 14 amino acids. J gave up 1 base and V 5 bases, and 3 bases lay outside the gene matches. The CDR3 spells CASSKSGGTDTQYF. For the CDR3, the DNA is TGTGCCAGCAGCAAGAGCGGGGGCACAGATACGCAGTATTTT.

The rearrangement links TRBV19 to TRBJ1-4; D gene ambiguous. V was cut by 2 bases and J by 0 bases, with 4 bases left in between. This CDR3 has 14 residues. In germline, CDR1 is LNHDA, CDR2 SQIVND (reference sequence). The CDR3 sequence is CASSIYATNEKLFF. DNA for the CDR3: TGTGCCAGTAGTATATATGCAACTAATGAAAAACTGTTTTTT.

The chain combines TRBV5-7 with TRBJ2-5; 7 nucleotides align to TRBD1. TRBV5-7 is placed among ORFs of uncertain function. Trimming took 4 bases from V and 1 from J; bases not matched to a gene: 10. CDR3 length: 16 residues. The CDR3 loop reads CASSPKLRDSQETQYF. The CDR3 DNA reads as TGTGCCAGCAGCCCTAAATTACGGGACAGCCAAGAGACCCAGTACTTC.